The 25 T cell receptor beta chains given below trace back to one sample, sequenced in a study of T cells after posttransplantation cyclophosphamide. TCRdb's copy holds only in-frame clones and misses some; the assay was immunoSEQ multiplex PCR. Sampling found about 38,000 clones, none seen once. The sequencing input was PBMCs. The receptors stem from a man aged 45 to 65 in good health, CMV-negative, and a related stem cell transplant donor.

This clone was seen at least ten times. The chain combines TRBV2 with TRBJ1-6; no clear D gene. The CDR3 runs 14 residues. Germline loops: CDR1 SNHLY, CDR2 FYNNEI. V dropped 7 bases and J dropped 8 bases, with 15 bases sitting between them. In DNA, the CDR3 is TGTGCCAGCACCCCAAGAGGTGAAGATTCACCCCTCCACTTT. It codes for CASTPRGEDSPLHF.

The rearrangement uses TRBV2 and TRBJ2-3; 11 positions match TRBD2. The V and J ends lost 8 bases and 5 bases, in that order; junction bases with no gene match: 24. Germline V lookup: CDR1 SNHLY, CDR2 FYNNEI. The CDR3 sequence is 20 residues long. The chain's CDR3 is CASRPWEVSGGALSRDTQYF. CDR3 DNA sequence: TGTGCCAGCCGACCCTGGGAGGTTAGCGGGGGGGCTCTTTCTAGAGATACGCAGTATTTT.

This clone occurred a few times. The chain recombines TRBV7-2 with TRBJ1-2; D gene ambiguous. Germline V gene lookup returns CDR1 SGHTA and CDR2 FQGNSA. V was clipped by 3 bases and J by 6 bases, with 14 bases between them. The CDR3 runs to 14 residues. The CDR3 DNA follows: TGTGCCAGCAGCTTCTTTGCTGCGGGGAATGGCTACACCTTC. Its protein is CASSFFAAGNGYTF.

In its sample, this clone was seen many times. The J gene is TRBJ2-1, the V gene TRBV6-5; 11 nucleotides align to TRBD2. There are 15 residues in the CDR3. The V gene end was trimmed by 0 bases and the J gene end by 10 bases; junction bases not matched to a gene: 5. Germline CDR1 reads MNHEY; CDR2 reads SVGAGI. CDR3 coding DNA: TGTGCCAGCAGTTACTCGCTAGCGGGGGGCGGAGAGCAGTTCTTC. This encodes CASSYSLAGGGEQFF.

The chain employs TRBV6-1 and TRBJ2-7; a possible D gene is TRBD1 (6 bases). Germline assignment: CDR1 MNHNS and CDR2 SASEGT. The CDR3 spans 15 residues. Trimming pared 8 bases from V and 2 bases from J, leaving 19 bases between. DNA for the CDR3: TGTGCCAGCGGGGGCCCCTGGGACGACACCTACGAGCAGTACTTC. This gives the protein CASGGPWDDTYEQYF.

The genes are TRBV7-8 and TRBJ2-1, with 12 bases matching TRBD2. The CDR3 runs to 17 residues. Trimming took 1 base from V and 4 from J; bases not matched to a gene: 5. Germline V gives CDR1 SGHVS, CDR2 FQNEAQ. The chain's CDR3 is CASSLGLAGAPYNEQFF. CDR3 DNA: TGTGCCAGCAGCTTAGGACTAGCGGGGGCCCCATACAATGAGCAGTTCTTC.

Only a few counts were recorded for this clone. The chain carries TRBV6-1 and TRBJ2-5; 10 nucleotides match TRBD2. V dropped 4 bases and J dropped 4; count of bases not matched to a gene: 6. The CDR3 loop spans 15 amino acids. Germline V gene lookup returns CDR1 MNHNS and CDR2 SASEGT. CDR3 bases: TGTGCCAGCAGTGGCGGGTCTAGCGGGGGAGAGACCCAGTACTTC. This codes for CASSGGSSGGETQYF.

In this sample, this clone turned up many times. This CDR3 reads CASSPQGVEKLFF. The CDR3 bases are TGTGCCAGCAGCCCACAGGGCGTTGAAAAACTGTTTTTT. The chain employs TRBV5-4 and TRBJ1-4; TRBD1 might be the D (6 bases). The CDR3 totals 13 residues. The germline V gene has CDR1 SGHNT and CDR2 YYREEE (reference sequence). V gave up 4 bases and J gave up 7 bases, with 11 bases separating them.

This clone came up many times. The rearrangement joins TRBV9 to TRBJ1-5; no firm D call. The V gene's germline CDR1 is SGDLS and CDR2 YYNGEE. The CDR3 totals 15 residues. Trimming shortened V by 4 bases and J by 3 bases, and 14 bases separated the two germline ends. The CDR3 coding sequence is TGTGCCAGCAGCAGTAGCTGGAGCCTCAATCAGCCCCAGCATTTT. Translated: CASSSSWSLNQPQHF.

The sample holds many counts of this clone. This chain links TRBV6-5 with TRBJ2-7; unclear D gene. Germline V gene lookup returns CDR1 MNHEY and CDR2 SVGAGI. This CDR3 contains 12 residues. V was cut by 6 bases and J by 4 bases, with 10 bases left in between. DNA of the CDR3: TGTGCCAGCAGCTCCACTCGGTACGAGCAGTACTTC. Translation gives CASSSTRYEQYF.

This clone has at least ten counts. This rearrangement joins TRBV7-9 to TRBJ2-4, with TRBD1 as a possible D gene (7 bases). Trimming removed 5 bases from V and 8 bases from J, with 16 bases in between. The CDR3 has 14 residues. In germline, CDR1 is SEHNR, CDR2 FQNEAQ (reference sequence). Here the CDR3 DNA reads TGTGCCAGCAGCGGAGGGACAGCGGTGGACATTCAGTACTTC. Translating it yields CASSGGTAVDIQYF.

At least ten counts were recorded for this clone. The chain is built from TRBV7-8 and TRBJ2-2, with TRBD2 as a possible D gene (6 bases). The CDR3 runs to 17 residues. The germline V and J ends were trimmed by 1 base and 5 bases, with 17 bases remaining between them. Germline CDR1 reads SGHVS; CDR2 reads FQNEAQ. The CDR3 sequence is CASSLGTPGVGTGELFF. CDR3 bases: TGTGCCAGCAGCTTAGGAACTCCGGGGGTCGGGACCGGGGAGCTGTTTTTT.

The table lists this clone with many counts. The V and J genes are TRBV5-6 and TRBJ1-1; D gene ambiguous. Germline CDR1 and CDR2: SGHDT and YYEEEE. The CDR3 spans 17 residues. Between the trimmed V and J ends, which lost 0 bases and 0 bases, there was a span of 15 bases. The CDR3 reads CASSLVIGSVMNTEAFF. In DNA, the CDR3 is TGTGCCAGCAGCTTGGTAATTGGTTCGGTAATGAACACTGAAGCTTTCTTT.

This chain joins TRBV19 and TRBJ2-3, with 13 bases identical to TRBD2. This CDR3 has 15 residues. Germline assignment: CDR1 LNHDA and CDR2 SQIVND (reference sequence). The junction had 4 bases not matched to a gene; V was cut back by 4 bases and J by 6 bases. The CDR3 DNA follows: TGTGCCAGTAGTAGTGGACTAGCGGGAGCGGATACGCAGTATTTT. It codes for CASSSGLAGADTQYF.

This clone was recorded many times. V and J are TRBV29-1 and TRBJ1-3; D remains unclear. Looked up from germline, CDR1 is SQVTM and CDR2 is ANQGSEA. V lost 3 bases and J 0 bases, leaving 3 bases between the germline ends. This CDR3 comprises 12 residues. This CDR3 reads CSVDSSGNTIYF. CDR3 bases: TGCAGCGTTGACAGCTCTGGAAACACCATATATTTT.

In its sample, this clone was seen many times. The CDR3 bases are TGTGCCATTCCTCCCGGGGGGGCGGATTTGAGCACTGAAGCTTTCTTT. Its translation is CAIPPGGADLSTEAFF. V gene TRBV2 combines with J gene TRBJ1-1; D perhaps matches TRBD1 (6 bases). The V gene lost 10 bases and the J gene lost 4 bases, with 25 bases spanning the gap. Germline V gene data show CDR1 as SNHLY and CDR2 as FYNNEI. The CDR3 consists of 16 residues.

This clone came up many times. The rearrangement uses TRBV2 and TRBJ2-7; 9 bases match TRBD1. V lost 5 bases to trimming and J lost 2 bases; unmatched junction nucleotides: 4. Germline loops: CDR1 SNHLY, CDR2 FYNNEI. CDR3 length: 14 residues. DNA of the CDR3: TGTGCCAGCAGTCGGGGACAGGGAACCTACGAGCAGTACTTC. It translates to CASSRGQGTYEQYF.

This clone was picked up many times. This rearrangement joins TRBV4-2 to TRBJ1-2; a possible D gene is TRBD1 (6 bases). The CDR3 loop spans 15 amino acids. Germline CDR1 LGHNA, CDR2 YNFKEQ. Trimming cost V 1 base and J 7 bases, with 16 bases left between them. The CDR3 region has the DNA TGTGCCAGCAGCCAAGTTGGGCGGGGGGCGGCTGGCTACACCTTC. Its translation: CASSQVGRGAAGYTF.

There are many counts of this clone. The chain carries TRBV9 and TRBJ2-3, with D maybe TRBD2 (6 bases). The CDR3 extends over 14 amino acids. Germline V gene sequence: CDR1 SGDLS, CDR2 YYNGEE. Trimming took 3 bases from V and 4 from J, leaving 12 bases between them. The CDR3, as DNA: TGTGCCAGCAGCGCTTCCGGGAGTTCAGATACGCAGTATTTT. It specifies CASSASGSSDTQYF.

In this sample, this clone turned up many times. Since the CDR3 does not end with the conserved phenylalanine or tryptophan, this likely comes from a read error. The DNA is left out, because the CDR3 cannot be placed on it with certainty; the CDR3 is given as TCRdb lists it. This sequence joins TRBV5-4 and TRBJ2-7; no DNA check was done on the table's D call, TRBD1. CDR1 and CDR2 from the germline V gene are SGHNT and YYREEE (reference sequence). The CDR3 length equals 13 residues, ends included. The CDR3 reads CASSRDTNLFRVL.

This clone was recorded at least ten times. This chain connects TRBV5-4 to TRBJ1-1; D not certain. Trimming left V 0 bases short and J 4 bases short, with 4 bases between. In germline, CDR1 is SGHNT, CDR2 YYREEE (reference sequence). CDR3 length: 12 amino acids. This CDR3 is CASSLESTEAFF. The CDR3 nucleotides read TGTGCCAGCAGCTTGGAGAGCACTGAAGCTTTCTTT.

V is TRBV18 and J is TRBJ1-2; D is ambiguous. Trimming removed 3 bases from V and 8 bases from J, with 13 bases in between. Germline CDR1 KGHSH, CDR2 LQKENI. The CDR3 covers 13 residues. CDR3 nucleotides: TGTGCCAGCTCACCGGACGCCCCGGGGGGCTACACCTTC. As protein: CASSPDAPGGYTF.

This clone was seen a handful of times. The V gene is TRBV11-1, the J gene TRBJ1-1; D is undetermined. V dropped 2 bases and J dropped 1 base, with 8 bases sitting between them. The CDR3 covers 14 residues. Germline loops: CDR1 SGHAT, CDR2 FQDESV (reference sequence). Here the CDR3 reads CASSLSAPNTEAFF. The DNA of the CDR3 is TGTGCCAGCAGCTTAAGCGCCCCGAACACTGAAGCTTTCTTT.

This clone was counted ten times or more. A read error may account for a junction end that differs from germline. The V and J genes are TRBV7-7 and TRBJ1-1; maybe TRBD1 (5 bases). Germline-derived CDR1 and CDR2 are SSHAT and FNYEAQ (reference sequence). The CDR3 is 20 residues long. The CDR3 sequence is CASSLFNPGSGGEMNTEAFF. CDR3 sequence (DNA): TGTGCTAGCAGTTTGTTCAACCCCGGGAGTGGGGGAGAGATGAACACTGAAGCTTTCTTT.

In this sample, this clone turned up many times. V gene TRBV7-9 combines with J gene TRBJ2-1, with D uncertain. The CDR3 runs to 12 residues. V shed 2 bases and J shed 9 bases, with 8 bases lying between them. Per germline, CDR1 SEHNR and CDR2 FQNEAQ (reference sequence). CDR3 coding DNA: TGTGCCAGCAGCTTACAGGCCCTTGAGCAGTTCTTC. Translated, it gives CASSLQALEQFF.